This TCR beta chain was sequenced for a study of CD8 T cells in ankylosing spondylitis. Study observations and caveats: Matched ankylosing spondylitis synovial fluid reportedly contained a significantly enriched population of disease-linked clones. In reactive arthritis synovial fluid and blood, some motif variants had been reported before.

This clonotype was found a few times. Antigen: not known. V gave up 5 bases and J gave up 11 bases, with 16 bases separating them. The CDR3 is 13 residues long. Per the germline V gene, CDR1 is LGHNA and CDR2 is YNFKEQ. MiXCR was run by TCRdb on the 5' RACE reads, yielding one entry per CDR3 protein. The sample has more than 95,000 distinct CDR3 sequences, roughly 8% seen once. The receptor was isolated from a male donor with ankylosing spondylitis or in good health (not recorded which). Sample: blood, either unsorted or a sorted T cell fraction (not recorded which). The chain has TRBV4-2 and TRBJ1-5; D remains unclear. The CDR3 nucleotides read TGTGCCAGCAGCGCCGAGTTCGAGGTGTCCCAGCATTTT. Translation: CASSAEFEVSQHF.